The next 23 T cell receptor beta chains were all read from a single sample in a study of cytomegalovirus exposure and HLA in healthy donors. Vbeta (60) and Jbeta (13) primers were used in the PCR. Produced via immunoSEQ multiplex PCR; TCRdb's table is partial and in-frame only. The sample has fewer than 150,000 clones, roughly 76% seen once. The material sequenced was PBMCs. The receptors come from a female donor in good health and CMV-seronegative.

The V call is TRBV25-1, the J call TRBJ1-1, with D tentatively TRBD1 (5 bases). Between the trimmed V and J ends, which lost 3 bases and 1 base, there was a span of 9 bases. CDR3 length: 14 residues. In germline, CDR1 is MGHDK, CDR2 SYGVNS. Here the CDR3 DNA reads TGTGCCAGCAGTGACCCCGACAGGAACACTGAAGCTTTCTTT. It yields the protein CASSDPDRNTEAFF.

The CDR3 nucleotides read TGTGCCAGCAGTCGGACAGTCAGCACAGATACGCAGTATTTT. This codes for CASSRTVSTDTQYF. V and J are TRBV6-4 and TRBJ2-3, with a possible D match to TRBD1 (6 bases). Germline V gene data show CDR1 as MRHNA and CDR2 as SNTAGT. Between the trimmed V and J ends, which lost 5 bases and 0 bases, there was a span of 9 bases. The CDR3 is 14 amino acids.

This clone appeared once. The CDR3 reads CASSEGLAEKYNEQFF. DNA for the CDR3: TGTGCCAGCAGTGAGGGACTAGCGGAAAAGTACAATGAGCAGTTCTTC. This chain joins TRBV2 and TRBJ2-1; 11 bases agree with TRBD2. CDR3 length: 16 amino acids. Germline CDR1 is SNHLY and CDR2 is FYNNEI. The V segment lost 3 bases and the J segment 4 bases; nucleotides outside the gene matches: 5.

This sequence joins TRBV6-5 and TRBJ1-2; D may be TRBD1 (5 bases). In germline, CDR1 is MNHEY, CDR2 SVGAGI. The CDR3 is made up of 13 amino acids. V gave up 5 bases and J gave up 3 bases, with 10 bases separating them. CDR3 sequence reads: CASSKDSDYGYTF. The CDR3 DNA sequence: TGTGCCAGCAGTAAAGACAGCGACTATGGCTACACCTTC.

The CDR3 DNA reads TGTGCCAGTAGTATAGGGGCTAGCGGGAGGGCCGATCGGTTCTTC. It is translated as CASSIGASGRADRFF. The J gene is TRBJ2-1, the V gene TRBV19, with 12 positions matching TRBD2. V shed 1 base, J shed 15 bases, and the junction held 10 bases outside the gene matches. This CDR3 comprises 15 residues. Germline CDR1 reads LNHDA; CDR2 reads SQIVND (reference sequence).

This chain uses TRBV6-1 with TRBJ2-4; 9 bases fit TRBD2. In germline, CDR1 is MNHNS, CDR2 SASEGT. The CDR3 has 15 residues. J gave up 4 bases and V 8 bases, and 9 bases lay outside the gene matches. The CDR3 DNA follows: TGTGCCAGCCTGAGGACTAGCGACAAGAAAAACATTCAGTACTTC. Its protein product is CASLRTSDKKNIQYF.

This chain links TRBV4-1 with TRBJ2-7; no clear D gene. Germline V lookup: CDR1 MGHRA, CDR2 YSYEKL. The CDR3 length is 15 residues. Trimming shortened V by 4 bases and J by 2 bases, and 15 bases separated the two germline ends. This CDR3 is CASSPEVLTTYEQYF. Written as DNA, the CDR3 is TGCGCCAGCAGCCCAGAGGTCCTTACAACCTACGAGCAGTACTTC.

CDR3 sequence reads: CASSPPSQNIQYF. As DNA, the CDR3 is TGTGCCAGCAGTCCCCCAAGCCAAAACATTCAGTACTTC. This sequence joins TRBV27 and TRBJ2-4; D is unresolved. There are 13 residues in the CDR3. The ends were cut back, 5 bases at V and 5 bases at J, with 10 bases in the middle. Per the germline V gene, CDR1 is MNHEY and CDR2 is SMNVEV (reference sequence).

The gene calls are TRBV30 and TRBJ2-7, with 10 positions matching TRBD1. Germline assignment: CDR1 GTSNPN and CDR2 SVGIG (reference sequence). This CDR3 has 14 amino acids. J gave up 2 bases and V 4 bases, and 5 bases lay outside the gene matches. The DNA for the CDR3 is TGTGCCTGGATGGGACAGGGGCCAGCCTACGAGCAGTACTTC. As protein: CAWMGQGPAYEQYF.

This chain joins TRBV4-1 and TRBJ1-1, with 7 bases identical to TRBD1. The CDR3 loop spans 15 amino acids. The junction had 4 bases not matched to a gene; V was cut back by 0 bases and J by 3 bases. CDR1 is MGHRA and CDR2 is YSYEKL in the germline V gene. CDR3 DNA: TGCGCCAGCAGCCAAGAACCCCAGGGGGACACTGAAGCTTTCTTT. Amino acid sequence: CASSQEPQGDTEAFF.

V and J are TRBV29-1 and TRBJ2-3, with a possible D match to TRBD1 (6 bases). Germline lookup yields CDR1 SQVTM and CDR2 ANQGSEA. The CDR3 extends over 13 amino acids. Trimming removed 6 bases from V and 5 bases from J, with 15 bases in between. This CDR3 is CSVERQVEDTQYF. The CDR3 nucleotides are TGCAGCGTAGAAAGACAGGTGGAAGATACGCAGTATTTT.

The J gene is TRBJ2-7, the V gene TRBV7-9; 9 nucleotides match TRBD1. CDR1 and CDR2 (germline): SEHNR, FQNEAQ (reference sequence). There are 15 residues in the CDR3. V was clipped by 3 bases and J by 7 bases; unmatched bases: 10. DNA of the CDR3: TGTGCCAGCAGCTTTGGGACAGGGTTGCCTCGTGAGCAGTACTTC. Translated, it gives CASSFGTGLPREQYF.

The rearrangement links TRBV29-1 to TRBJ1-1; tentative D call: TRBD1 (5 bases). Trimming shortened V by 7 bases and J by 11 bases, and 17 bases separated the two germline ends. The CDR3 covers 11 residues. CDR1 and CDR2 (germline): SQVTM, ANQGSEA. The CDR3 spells CSAVGPTAAFF. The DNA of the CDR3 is TGCAGCGCCGTGGGGCCCACAGCCGCTTTCTTT. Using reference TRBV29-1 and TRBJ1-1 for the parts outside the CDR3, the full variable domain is SAVISQKPSRDICQRGTSLTIQCQVDSQVTMMFWYRQQPGQSLTLIATANQGSEATYESGFVIDKFPISRPNLTFSTLTVSNMSPEDSSIYLCSAVGPTAAFFGQGTRLTVV.

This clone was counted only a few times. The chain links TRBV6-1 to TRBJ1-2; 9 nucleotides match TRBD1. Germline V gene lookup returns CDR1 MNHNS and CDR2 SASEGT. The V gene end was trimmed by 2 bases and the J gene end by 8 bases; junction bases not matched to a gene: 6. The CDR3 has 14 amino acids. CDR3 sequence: CASSEMDRGGGYTF. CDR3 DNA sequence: TGTGCCAGCAGTGAAATGGACAGGGGCGGAGGCTACACCTTC.

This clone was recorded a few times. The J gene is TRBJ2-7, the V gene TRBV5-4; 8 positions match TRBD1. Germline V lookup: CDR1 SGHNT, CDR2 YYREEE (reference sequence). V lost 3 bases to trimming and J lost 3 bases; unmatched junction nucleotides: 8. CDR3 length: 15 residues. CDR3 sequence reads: CASSSVGQGHYEQYF. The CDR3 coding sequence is TGTGCCAGCAGCTCGGTAGGACAGGGACACTACGAGCAGTACTTC.

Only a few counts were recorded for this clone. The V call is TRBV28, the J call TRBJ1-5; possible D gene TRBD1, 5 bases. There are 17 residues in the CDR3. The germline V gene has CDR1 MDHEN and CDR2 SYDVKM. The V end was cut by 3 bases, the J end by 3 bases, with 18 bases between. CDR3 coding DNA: TGTGCCAGCAGTTTCCAACCAAGGATGGACATCAATCAGCCCCAGCATTTT. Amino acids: CASSFQPRMDINQPQHF. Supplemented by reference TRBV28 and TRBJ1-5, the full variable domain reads DVKVTQSSRYLVKRTGEKVFLECVQDMDHENMFWYRQDPGLGLRLIYFSYDVKMKEKGDIPEGYSVSREKKERFSLILESASTNQTSMYLCASSFQPRMDINQPQHFGDGTRLSIL.

The CDR3 sequence is CASSGTEHGELFF. The DNA of the CDR3 is TGTGCCAGCAGCGGGACAGAGCACGGGGAACTGTTTTTT. The genes are TRBV7-9 and TRBJ1-4; 7 bases fit TRBD1. This CDR3 region has 13 residues. Germline CDR1 SEHNR, CDR2 FQNEAQ (reference sequence). V lost 5 bases, J lost 12 bases, and 9 bases stayed unmatched.

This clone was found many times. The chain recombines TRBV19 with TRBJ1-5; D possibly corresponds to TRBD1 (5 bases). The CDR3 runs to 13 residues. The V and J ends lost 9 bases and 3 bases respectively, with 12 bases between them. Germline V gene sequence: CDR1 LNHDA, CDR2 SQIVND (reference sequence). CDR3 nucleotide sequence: TGTGCCAGCGGGCAGGGTCACAATCAGCCCCAGCATTTT. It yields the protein CASGQGHNQPQHF.

The CDR3 reads CASSENGGALDTQYF. CDR3 coding DNA: TGTGCCAGCAGTGAAAACGGGGGAGCTTTAGATACGCAGTATTTT. The chain is built from TRBV6-1 and TRBJ2-3; a possible D gene is TRBD2 (6 bases). The CDR3 loop spans 15 amino acids. Germline assignment: CDR1 MNHNS and CDR2 SASEGT. V shed 2 bases and J shed 5 bases, with 14 bases lying between them.

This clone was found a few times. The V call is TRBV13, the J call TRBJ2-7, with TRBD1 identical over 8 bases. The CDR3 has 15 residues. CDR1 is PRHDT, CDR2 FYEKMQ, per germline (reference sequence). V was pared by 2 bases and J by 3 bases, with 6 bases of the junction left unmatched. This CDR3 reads CASSLTGTGDYEQYF. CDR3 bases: TGTGCCAGCAGCTTAACCGGGACAGGCGACTACGAGCAGTACTTC. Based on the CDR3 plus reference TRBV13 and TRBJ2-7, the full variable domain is AAGVIQSPRHLIKEKRETATLKCYPIPRHDTVYWYQQGPGQDPQFLISFYEKMQSDKGSIPDRFSAQQFSDYHSELNMSSLELGDSALYFCASSLTGTGDYEQYFGPGTRLTVT.

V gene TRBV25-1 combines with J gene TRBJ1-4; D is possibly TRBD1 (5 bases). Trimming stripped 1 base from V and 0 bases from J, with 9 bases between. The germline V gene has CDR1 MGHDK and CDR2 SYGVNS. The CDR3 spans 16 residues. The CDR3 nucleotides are TGTGCCAGCAGTGAATGGGGGGAAACAACTAATGAAAAACTGTTTTTT. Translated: CASSEWGETTNEKLFF.

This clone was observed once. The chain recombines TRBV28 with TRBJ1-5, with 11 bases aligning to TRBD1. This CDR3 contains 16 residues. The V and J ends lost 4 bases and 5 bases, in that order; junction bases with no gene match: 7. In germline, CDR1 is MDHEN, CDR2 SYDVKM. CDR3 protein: CASSWGDRGIHQPQHF. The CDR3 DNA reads TGTGCCAGCAGTTGGGGGGACAGGGGGATACATCAGCCCCAGCATTTT.

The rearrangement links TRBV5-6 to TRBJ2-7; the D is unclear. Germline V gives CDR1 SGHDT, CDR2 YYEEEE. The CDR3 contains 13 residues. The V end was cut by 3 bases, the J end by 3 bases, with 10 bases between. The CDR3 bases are TGTGCCAGCAGCTCACCGCGCGGCTACGAGCAGTACTTC. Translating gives CASSSPRGYEQYF. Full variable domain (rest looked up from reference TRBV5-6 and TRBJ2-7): DAGVTQSPTHLIKTRGQQVTLRCSPKSGHDTVSWYQQALGQGPQFIFQYYEEEERQRGNFPDRFSGHQFPNYSSELNVNALLLGDSALYLCASSSPRGYEQYFGPGTRLTVT.